The entry below gives a single T cell receptor (beta chain) sequence along with its context. No antigen is known for it. No clone much larger than this one lies a single base away; base qualities are absent. CDR1 and CDR2, looked up from the germline V gene, are MDHEN and SYDVKM. Counted from cysteine to phenylalanine, this CDR3 has 14 amino acids. Only CDR3 DNA remains: 42 bases, in frame from the first base. Trimming at the junction amounts to 4 bases on V and 10 bases on J, and the germline ends lie 18 bases apart. The data were taken from a study of cytomegalovirus exposure and HLA in healthy donors (dated by TCRdb to about 2017). Study-level background: In an earlier analysis of under 600 of the donors, 276 Gb of sequence data and some 100 million unique TCR beta sequences from about 180 million T cells were reported. About 320 gigabases of sequencing data and 70 million to 85 million unique TCR sequences were included in an early release covering roughly 700 HLA-typed donors. Of the roughly 400 genotyped donors, approximately 83% fell in the genetic ancestry cluster associated with self-reported Caucasian donors. The study aimed to test whether cataloging public T cell receptors could reveal signatures of past pathogen exposure. The study profiled the T cell repertoires of around 700 subjects by immunosequencing and related them to cytomegalovirus serostatus. Along with the 666-subject first cohort, a separate validation cohort of about 110 different subjects was used. To predict cytomegalovirus infection status, the study brought together high-throughput TCR immunosequencing, statistical association of individual TCRs with disease status, and machine learning. To study patterns of TCR occurrence, a later analysis re-analyzed previously published TCR beta repertoires from 666 donors and added high-resolution HLA genotyping. Rather than drawing on any new phenotypic data, the later analysis identified candidate immune exposures from TCR beta sequences and the way those sequences occurred across donors. An earlier analysis of 587 of the donors applied high-throughput TCR beta sequencing to assess whether each TCR beta V gene segment acted as functional or pseudogenic. Donor age, sex, ethnicity and CMV serostatus were compiled together with the repertoire data. In a later genetic analysis, genome-wide SNP genotypes for about three fifths of the 666 donors were used, and that subset was treated as a discovery cohort. All discovery cohort repertoires had been generated using a single sequencing platform. Both class I and class II loci were covered by HLA typing, at four-digit resolution. The number of typed donors differed by locus: roughly 629-630 for A, B, C, DRB1 and DQB1; 500 to 550 for DQA1; 606 for DPA1; and roughly 470 for DPB1. Several DR-DQ haplotypes were treated as single units for association and clustering because of strong linkage in the cohort. On average, roughly 200,000 unique TCR beta nucleotide sequences were sequenced per donor among several hundred genotyped donors of the cohort, with roughly 18% of those sequences being non-productive. On the study overall, not on this receptor specifically: A further reported finding was that TCR beta sequences accurately predicted the HLA-A and HLA-B alleles for most subjects in the first cohort. An earlier analysis of approximately 530 of the donors showed that most TCR beta V segments appeared in productive rearrangements either about 87% or about 30% of the time, which broadly matched IMGT annotations. The study gave a list of about 150 TCR beta chains associated with cytomegalovirus. In a later analysis, HLA-associated TCR beta chains were found to be more clonally expanded and to have lower generation probabilities than equally common non-associated chains. Assigning TCR associations to individual alleles was difficult when HLA alleles, especially DR and DQ, strongly co-occurred. It was suggested by the authors that the approach could potentially be generalized to other disease states and immunological phenotypes. Cytomegalovirus status was reported to be diagnosed by the classifier with high specificity and sensitivity in both the original and validation cohorts. In this cohort, only TCR beta chains were sequenced, and detectable features were limited by the absence of alpha or paired-chain data. According to a later analysis, most CMV-associated TCR beta chains appeared to be HLA-restricted, and the HLA associations seemed to be driven largely by CMV exposure. Immune exposure information for the cohort was limited to CMV serostatus. At a false discovery rate of 0.05, a later analysis linked fewer than 20,000 TCR beta sequences to specific HLA alleles. A later genetic analysis reported fewer N-insertions in productive TCRs among donors in an Asian-associated ancestry cluster than the roughly 640-donor mean. Because the 87-base-pair reads could not distinguish some IMGT-functional V segments, including TRBV6-2 and TRBV6-3, those segments were excluded. According to a later analysis, parvovirus B19, influenza, CMV and Epstein-Barr virus appeared linked to several top co-occurrence clusters. Linkage disequilibrium might explain the correlated functional status among segregating V segments, but an unknown experimental factor could not be ruled out. In vitro tests confirmed that three of the cytomegalovirus-associated TCR beta chains recognize cytomegalovirus antigens. HLA typing was unavailable for some donors at each locus, so association tests used only the typed subset. The presence/absence analyses assumed that sequencing depth was roughly uniform across donors, and that assumption may not be true. A later analysis found that TCR association rates varied across HLA loci, with DRB1 alleles showing the most associated TCRs and HLA-C alleles the fewest. The earlier analysis of approximately 560 of the donors excluded around 17 rarely observed V segments, including chromosome 9 orphons, because counts were too low. Most TCR sequences were observed very rarely across donors, whereas some public TCRs were present in many individuals. A later genetic analysis associated a missense DCLRE1C variant with V-gene and J-gene trimming of TCR beta chains, and an independent cohort replicated the association. A cluster of highly shared sequence variants was judged likely to be a technical artifact of the sequencing pipeline.

Libraries came from the immunoSEQ multiplex PCR assay. A mixture of 60 forward primers for TCR Vbeta segments and 13 reverse primers for TCR Jbeta segments was used in the multiplex PCR. The CDR3 region of rearranged TCR beta genes was amplified from genomic DNA by a multiplex PCR assay. On the Illumina HiSeq System, the amplified TCR beta libraries were sequenced as 87-base-pair reads. The authors' pipeline ran thus. Across the roughly 670 repertoires, a later analysis counted 75 million to 90 million unique TCR beta chains, 9 million to 14 million of which were shared by at least two donors. Raw reads were error-corrected and collapsed into unique sequences with a nearest-neighbor algorithm that merged closely related sequences to remove PCR and sequencing errors. V, D and J gene segments were assigned by aligning CDR3 sequences to IMGT reference sequences. For a sequence to be retained, a match of at least six nucleotides was required to both a V gene segment and a J gene segment. Rearrangements were called productive when the CDR3 lacked stop codons and stayed in frame with V and J; all others were non-productive. Following IMGT convention, CDR3 was defined as the stretch from the second conserved V-encoded cysteine to the conserved J-encoded phenylalanine. The earlier analysis of more than 450 of the donors excluded sequences that lacked an unambiguous match to a single V gene segment. In an earlier analysis of 450 to 750 of the donors, a V segment was called functional when productive rearrangements were above 56.7%, and segregating when the standard deviation between donors exceeded 5%. A statistical classification framework was built for diagnosing cytomegalovirus status from the catalog of TCR beta chain sequences. In a later analysis, TCR nucleotide sequences were compared against IMGT/GENE-DB human TR gene sequences so that V and J genes could be assigned. Using the TCRdist pipeline, a later analysis assigned CDR3 sequences along with most-parsimonious VDJ recombination scenarios. A later analysis defined each TCR beta chain by its CDR3 amino acid sequence plus V-gene family, and excluded reads lacking a unique V-gene family. A later analysis removed 592 highly shared, low-generation-probability nucleotide sequences to deal with suspected cross-contamination and a sequencing artifact. In a later analysis, a clonal expansion index was calculated for each public chain from normalized within-repertoire ranks of inferred template counts. In a later analysis, generation probabilities were computed with a VDJ recombination model fitted to out-of-frame rearrangements, and the resulting probabilities were checked against IGoR. A later analysis scored TCR-TCR, TCR-HLA and TCR-CMV co-occurrence with hypergeometric tests, applying a repertoire-size bias correction to TCR pairs. To estimate false discovery rates, a later analysis permuted the HLA or CMV assignments 20 times. In a later analysis, co-occurring TCRs were grouped using DBSCAN, and TCRdist sequence similarity was added for clustering within HLA-allele-positive subsets. Repertoires with fewer than 30,000 or more than 120,000 public chains were left out of co-occurrence clustering, as were a handful of repertoires with anomalous nucleotide sharing. Held by TCRdb, this immuneACCESS table contains in-frame sequences only and omits some clones. Under half of the omission traces to an unresolved V gene where checked; the cause of the rest is unknown. V, J and clone size are those of that table, while D and trimming were read from the DNA. A total of over 100,000 clones appear in this sample, 76% of them only once. The ten largest account for about 5% of the sample.

The cohort consisted of hundreds of healthy bone marrow donors. Cohort members were all nominally healthy when sampled, although unrecorded immune exposures were likely present. The donor tested CMV seropositive, placing the donor among the approximately 310 seropositive members of the cohort. Each donor provided a peripheral blood sample, and peripheral blood mononuclear cells were used for TCR beta sequencing. The Qiagen DNeasy Blood Extraction Kit was used to extract genomic DNA from the blood cell samples. The TCR comes from a woman aged 18-30 years in good health and CMV-seropositive. The chain uses TRBV28 and TRBJ2-3; the D segment could be TRBD2, given 6 matching bases. Sequenced input: PBMCs. The CDR3 protein sequence reads: CASSSSGLGGSQYF. DNA sequence: TGTGCCAGCAGTTCGAGCGGGCTGGGGGGTTCGCAGTATTTT. Extended through the reference TRBV28 and TRBJ2-3 proteins, this CDR3 yields the full variable domain: DVKVTQSSRYLVKRTGEKVFLECVQDMDHENMFWYRQDPGLGLRLIYFSYDVKMKEKGDIPEGYSVSREKKERFSLILESASTNQTSMYLCASSSSGLGGSQYFGPGTRLTVL.